The entry that follows covers one T cell receptor (beta chain) sequence. These data belong to a study of blood T cell repertoires in COVID-19. Profiled with immunoSEQ multiplex PCR; TCRdb holds only in-frame clones, not every one. Here the sample spans about 160,000 clones, 75% to 85% being singletons. Sequenced: peripheral blood. The source is a woman aged 55 to 70 with COVID-19, enrolled during active disease.

In DNA form, the CDR3 reads TGTGCCAGCAGTTCCGGACTCAGCTCCTACGAGCAGTACTTC. Amino acid sequence: CASSSGLSSYEQYF. The chain uses TRBV6-5 and TRBJ2-7; possibly TRBD2 for D (5 bases). The V end was cut by 4 bases, the J end by 0 bases, with 10 bases between. The germline CDR1 and CDR2 sequences are MNHEY and SVGAGI. The CDR3 has 14 amino acids.